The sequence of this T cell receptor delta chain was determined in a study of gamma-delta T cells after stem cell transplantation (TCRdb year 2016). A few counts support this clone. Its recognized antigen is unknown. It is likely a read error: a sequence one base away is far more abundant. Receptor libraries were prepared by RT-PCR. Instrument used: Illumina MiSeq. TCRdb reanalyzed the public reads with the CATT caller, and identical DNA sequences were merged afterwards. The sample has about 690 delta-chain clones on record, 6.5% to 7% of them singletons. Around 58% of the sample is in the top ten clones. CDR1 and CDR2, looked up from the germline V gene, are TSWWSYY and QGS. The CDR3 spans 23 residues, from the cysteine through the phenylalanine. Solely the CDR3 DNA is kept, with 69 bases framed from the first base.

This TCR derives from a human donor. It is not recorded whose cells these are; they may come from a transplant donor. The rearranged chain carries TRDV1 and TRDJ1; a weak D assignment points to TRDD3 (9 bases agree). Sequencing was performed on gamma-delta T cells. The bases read TGTGCTCTTGGGAAACTTCCTTCCTATATCAAATCCCTACTGGGGGACCACACCGATAAACTCATCTTT. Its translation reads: CALGKLPSYIKSLLGDHTDKLIF.